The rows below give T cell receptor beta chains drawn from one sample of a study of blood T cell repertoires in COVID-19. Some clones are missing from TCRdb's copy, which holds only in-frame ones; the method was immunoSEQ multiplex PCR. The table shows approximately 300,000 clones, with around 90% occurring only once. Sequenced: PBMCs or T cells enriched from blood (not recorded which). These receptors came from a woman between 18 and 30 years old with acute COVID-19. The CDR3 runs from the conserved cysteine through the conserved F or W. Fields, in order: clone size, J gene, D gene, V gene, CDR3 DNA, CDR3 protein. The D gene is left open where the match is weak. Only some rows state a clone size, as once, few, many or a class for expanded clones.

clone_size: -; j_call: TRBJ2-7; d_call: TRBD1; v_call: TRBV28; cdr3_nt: TGTGCCAGCAGTCCACCGGGACAGGGGTTTTACGAGCAGTACTTC; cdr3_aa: CASSPPGQGFYEQYF
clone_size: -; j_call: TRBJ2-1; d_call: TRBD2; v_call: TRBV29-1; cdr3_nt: TGCAGCGTTGACAGACGGCGGGAGGGCAGGAATGAGCAGTTCTTC; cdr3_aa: CSVDRRREGRNEQFF
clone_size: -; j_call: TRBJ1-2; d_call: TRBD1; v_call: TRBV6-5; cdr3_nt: TGTGCCAGCATCCGGGACCGATATACAGGGGTACGCTACACCTTC; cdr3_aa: CASIRDRYTGVRYTF
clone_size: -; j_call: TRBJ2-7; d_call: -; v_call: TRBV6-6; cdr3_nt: TGTGCCAGCAGTCCAAAGGCTAGATACCTTACAACGACCAAAGACGAGCAGTACTTC; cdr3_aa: CASSPKARYLTTTKDEQYF
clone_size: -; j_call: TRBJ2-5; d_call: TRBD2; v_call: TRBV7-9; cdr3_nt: TGTGCCAGCAGCCCCCACTTTAGCGGGTCGTACCAAGAGACCCAGTACTTC; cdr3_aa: CASSPHFSGSYQETQYF
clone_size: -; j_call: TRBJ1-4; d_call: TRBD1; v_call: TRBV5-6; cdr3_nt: TGTGCCAGCAGCTTGGAGACAGGGGGTTATGAAAAACTGTTTTTT; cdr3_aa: CASSLETGGYEKLFF
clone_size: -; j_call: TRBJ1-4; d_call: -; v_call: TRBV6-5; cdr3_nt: TGTGCCAGCAGTTACTCGGGGGGAGAAGGGGAAAAACTGTTTTTT; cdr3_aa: CASSYSGGEGEKLFF
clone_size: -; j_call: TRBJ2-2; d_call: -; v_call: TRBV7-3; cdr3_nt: TGTGCCAGCAGCTTAGCGGGCCAGAACACCGGGGAGCTGTTTTTT; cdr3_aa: CASSLAGQNTGELFF
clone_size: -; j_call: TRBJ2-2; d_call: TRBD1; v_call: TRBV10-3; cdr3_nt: TGTGCCATCGGGACAGGGTCGTCCGGGGAGCTGTTTTTT; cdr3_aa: CAIGTGSSGELFF
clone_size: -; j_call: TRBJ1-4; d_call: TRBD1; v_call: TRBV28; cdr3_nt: TGTGCCAGCAGGGGACAGGGGGCCCCAACTAATGAAAAACTGTTTTTT; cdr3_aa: CASRGQGAPTNEKLFF
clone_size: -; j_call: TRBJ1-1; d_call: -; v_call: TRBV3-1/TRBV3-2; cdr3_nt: TGTGCCAGCAGCCAACGGGGGAGTCAGACTGAAGCTTTCTTT; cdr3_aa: CASSQRGSQTEAFF
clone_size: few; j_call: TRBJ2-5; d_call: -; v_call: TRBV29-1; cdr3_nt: TGCAGCGTTAACAGGGAGGGCGGCCAAGAGACCCAGTACTTC; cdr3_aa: CSVNREGGQETQYF
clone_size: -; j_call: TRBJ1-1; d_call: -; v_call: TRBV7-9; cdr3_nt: TGTGCCAGCAGCCGCAGGGAAGTGACTGAAGCTTTCTTT; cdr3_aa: CASSRREVTEAFF
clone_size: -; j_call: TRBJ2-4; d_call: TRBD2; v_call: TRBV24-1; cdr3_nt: TGTGCCACCTATCGGGGGGATCACAAAAACATTCAGTACTTC; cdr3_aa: CATYRGDHKNIQYF
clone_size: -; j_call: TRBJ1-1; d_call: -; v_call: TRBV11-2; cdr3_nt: TGTGCCAGCAGCCTTGTCGCGGCTGGGGCGAAAGGTGTGGAGGCTTTCTTT; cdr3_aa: CASSLVAAGAKGVEAFF
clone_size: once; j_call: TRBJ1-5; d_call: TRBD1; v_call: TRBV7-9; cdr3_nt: TGTGCCAGCAGCTGGGGACAGGGGGCAAGTGACGGCAATCAGCCCCAGCATTTT; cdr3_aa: CASSWGQGASDGNQPQHF
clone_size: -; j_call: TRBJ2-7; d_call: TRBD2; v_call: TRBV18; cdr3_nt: TGTGCCAGCTCACCCTCCGGGCTAGCGGGAGTCTACGAGCAGTACTTC; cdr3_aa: CASSPSGLAGVYEQYF
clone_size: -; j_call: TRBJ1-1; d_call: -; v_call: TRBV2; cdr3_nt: TGTGCCAGCAGTTCACAGGGCCCGGCGACTGAAGCTTTCTTT; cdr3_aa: CASSSQGPATEAFF
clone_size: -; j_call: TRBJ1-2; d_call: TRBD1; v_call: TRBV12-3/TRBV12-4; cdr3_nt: TGTGCCAGCAGTACCGGGACAGGGGGTGGCTACACCTTC; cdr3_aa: CASSTGTGGGYTF
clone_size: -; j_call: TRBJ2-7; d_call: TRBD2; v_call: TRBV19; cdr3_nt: TGTGCCAGTAGTTTTACTAGCGACTACGAGCAGTACTTC; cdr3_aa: CASSFTSDYEQYF
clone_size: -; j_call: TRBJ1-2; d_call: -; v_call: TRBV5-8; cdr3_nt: TGTGCCAGCAGCTTGAACAGGGAAGGAGACTATGGCTACACCTTC; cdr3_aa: CASSLNREGDYGYTF
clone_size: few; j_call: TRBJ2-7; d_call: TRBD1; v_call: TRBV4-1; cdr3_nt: TGCGCCAGCAGCCAAGGGGACAGCAGATCCTACGAGCAGTACTTC; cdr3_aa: CASSQGDSRSYEQYF
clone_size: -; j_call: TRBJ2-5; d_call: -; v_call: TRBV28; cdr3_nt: TGTGCCAGCAGTTTAACCCTCGGCGGGACCCAGTACTTC; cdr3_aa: CASSLTLGGTQYF
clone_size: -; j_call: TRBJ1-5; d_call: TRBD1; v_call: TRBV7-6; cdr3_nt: TGTGCCAGCAGCTTAGAGACAGGGGGCAATCAGCCCCAGCATTTT; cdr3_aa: CASSLETGGNQPQHF
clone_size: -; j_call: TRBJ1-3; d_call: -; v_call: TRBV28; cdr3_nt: TGTGCCAGCAGTTTAGCGGTGGCTGGAAACACCATATATTTT; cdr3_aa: CASSLAVAGNTIYF
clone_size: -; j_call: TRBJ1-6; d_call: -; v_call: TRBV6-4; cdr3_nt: TGTGCCACTCCCACAGGTCCTAATTCACCCCTCCACTTT; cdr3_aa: CATPTGPNSPLHF
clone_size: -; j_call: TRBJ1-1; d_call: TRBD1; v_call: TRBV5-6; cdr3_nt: TGTGCCAGCAGCTTGGTCGGACAGGGGTTTCCTGAAGCTTTCTTT; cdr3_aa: CASSLVGQGFPEAFF
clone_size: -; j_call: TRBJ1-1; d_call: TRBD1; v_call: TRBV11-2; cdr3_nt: TGTGCCAGCAGCTTATTACGGACAGGGTTGAACACTGAAGCTTTCTTT; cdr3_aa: CASSLLRTGLNTEAFF
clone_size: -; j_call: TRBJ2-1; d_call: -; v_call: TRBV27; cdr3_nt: TGTGCCAGCAGTTTAAGGAGGGTACGAGGCAATGAGCAGTTCTTC; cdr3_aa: CASSLRRVRGNEQFF
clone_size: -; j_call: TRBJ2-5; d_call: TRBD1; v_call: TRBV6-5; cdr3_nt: TGTGCCAGCAGCCTAAACAGGGGAGAGACCCAGTACTTC; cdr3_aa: CASSLNRGETQYF
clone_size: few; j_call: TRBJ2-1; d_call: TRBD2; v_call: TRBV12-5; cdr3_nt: TGTGCTAGTGGTTTGGCTAGCGGGAGGCGTGAGCAGTTCTTC; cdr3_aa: CASGLASGRREQFF
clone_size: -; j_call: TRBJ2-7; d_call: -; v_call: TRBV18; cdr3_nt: TGTGCCAGCTCACTATCAGGGGGGAAGGGGCAGTACTTC; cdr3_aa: CASSLSGGKGQYF
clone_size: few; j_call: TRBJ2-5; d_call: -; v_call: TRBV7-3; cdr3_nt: TGTGCCAGCAGCTTCACCGCGAGGGAGACCCAGTACTTC; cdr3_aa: CASSFTARETQYF
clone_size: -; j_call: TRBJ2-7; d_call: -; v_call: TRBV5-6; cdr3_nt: TGTGCCAGCAGCTTTATGGTGGGGGCGCGGAACGAGCAGTACTTC; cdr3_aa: CASSFMVGARNEQYF
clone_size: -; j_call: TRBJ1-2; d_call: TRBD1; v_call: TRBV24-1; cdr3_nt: TGTGCCACCAGTGATTCTCGGACAGGACCTGGCTATGGCTACACCTTC; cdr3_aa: CATSDSRTGPGYGYTF
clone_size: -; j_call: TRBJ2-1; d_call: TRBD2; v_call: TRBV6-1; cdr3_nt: TGTGCCAGCAGTGAAATAGCGGGAGCCAGTAATGAGCAGTTCTTC; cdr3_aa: CASSEIAGASNEQFF
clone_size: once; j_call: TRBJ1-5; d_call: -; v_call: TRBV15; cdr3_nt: TGTGCCACCAGCAGAGATCTGGCGGGCGGTTCCTTCAGTCCCCAGCATTTT; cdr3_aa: CATSRDLAGGSFSPQHF
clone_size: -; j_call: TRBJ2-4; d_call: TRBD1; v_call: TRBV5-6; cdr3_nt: TGTGCCAGCAGCCCGGGACAGGGAAACATTCAGTACTTC; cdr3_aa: CASSPGQGNIQYF
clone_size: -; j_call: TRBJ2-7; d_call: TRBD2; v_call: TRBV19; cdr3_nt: TGTGCCAGTAGTTCCTACGGGACTAGCCGTTACGAGCAGTACTTC; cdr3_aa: CASSSYGTSRYEQYF
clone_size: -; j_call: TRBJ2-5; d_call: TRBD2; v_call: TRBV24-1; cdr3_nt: TGTGCCACCAGTGATTTGCGGGGGGGAGAGACCCAGTACTTC; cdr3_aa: CATSDLRGGETQYF
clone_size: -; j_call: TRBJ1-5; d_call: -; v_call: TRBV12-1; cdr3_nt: TGTGCCAGCAGCTTTAGCAGGGGAGGGGATCAGCCCCAGCATTTT; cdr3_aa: CASSFSRGGDQPQHF
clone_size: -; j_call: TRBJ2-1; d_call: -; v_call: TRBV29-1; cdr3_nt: TGCAGCGTTGCCCTCTACAATGAGCAGTTCTTC; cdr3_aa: CSVALYNEQFF
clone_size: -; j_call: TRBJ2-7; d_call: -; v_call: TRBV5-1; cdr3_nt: TGCGCCAGCAGCTTGGACAGCCCCTACGAGCAGTACTTC; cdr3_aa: CASSLDSPYEQYF
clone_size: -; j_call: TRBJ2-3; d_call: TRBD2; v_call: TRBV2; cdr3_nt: TGTGCCAGCAGTAGTCGGGAGGGTGGAGATACGCAGTATTTT; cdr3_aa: CASSSREGGDTQYF
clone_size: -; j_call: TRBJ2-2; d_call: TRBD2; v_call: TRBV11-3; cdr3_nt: TGTGCCAGCAGTGGGATAGCGGGAGTGATAACCGGGGAGCTGTTTTTT; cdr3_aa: CASSGIAGVITGELFF
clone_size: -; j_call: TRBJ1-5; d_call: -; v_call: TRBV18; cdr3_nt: TGTGCCAGCTCACCCCTAGATCAGCCCCAGCATTTT; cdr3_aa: CASSPLDQPQHF
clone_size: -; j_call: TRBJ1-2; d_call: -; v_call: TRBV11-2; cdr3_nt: TGTGCCAGCAGCTTATTCCGTCAGGGCTACACCTTC; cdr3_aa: CASSLFRQGYTF
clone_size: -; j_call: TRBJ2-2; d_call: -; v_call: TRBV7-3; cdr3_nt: TGTGCCAGCAGCTTATGGTCGCGAGCGAACACCGGGGAGCTGTTTTTT; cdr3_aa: CASSLWSRANTGELFF
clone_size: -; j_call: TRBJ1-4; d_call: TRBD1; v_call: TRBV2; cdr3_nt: TGTGCCAGCAGACCGACAGGGGGGACGATCGAAAAACTGTTTTTT; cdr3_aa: CASRPTGGTIEKLFF
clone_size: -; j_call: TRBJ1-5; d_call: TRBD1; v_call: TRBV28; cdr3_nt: TGTGCCAGCATAAGGCCGGGACAGAATCAGCCCCAGCATTTT; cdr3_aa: CASIRPGQNQPQHF
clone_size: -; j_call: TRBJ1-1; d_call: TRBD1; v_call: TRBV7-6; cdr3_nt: TGTGCCAGCAGCTTAGGACAGGGGGCTGAAGCTTTCTTT; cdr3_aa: CASSLGQGAEAFF
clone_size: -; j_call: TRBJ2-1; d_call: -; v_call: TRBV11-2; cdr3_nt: TGTGCCAGCGGCCTAGCGCTATGGAATGAGCAGTTCTTC; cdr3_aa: CASGLALWNEQFF